This TCR beta chain was recorded in a study of blood T cell repertoires in COVID-19. Study information: Sites in the United States, Italy and Spain provided acute and convalescent COVID-19 samples. The analysed material was cDNA or gDNA that came from T cells, B-cell-depleted T cells, or PBMCs.

V lost 8 bases, J lost 3 bases, and 5 bases stayed unmatched. Germline V gene sequence: CDR1 WSHSY, CDR2 SAAADI. The CDR3 sequence is 13 residues long. In the original workflow: Amplification of reference gene primers was used by the study to estimate nucleated cell counts. Using immunoSEQ multiplex PCR, the repertoire was profiled, and TCRdb retains in-frame clones only, with some absent. D and trimming were read from the DNA, whereas the V and J calls and clone size are those reported in that table. The profile shows approximately 70,000 clones, 80% to 85% of them singletons. The genes are TRBV10-2 and TRBJ1-1; 8 bases agree with TRBD1. The sequenced sample consisted of peripheral blood. The receptor comes from a woman aged 60-70 years with acute or convalescent COVID-19. The CDR3 reads CASGQGWDTEAFF. In DNA form, the CDR3 reads TGCGCCAGCGGACAGGGTTGGGACACTGAAGCTTTCTTT.